Following are 30 T cell receptor beta chains from one sample sequenced in a study of OX40 agonist ivuxolimab in advanced cancers. Sequenced by immunoSEQ multiplex PCR; TCRdb stores in-frame clones only, minus some. The sample lists 80,000 to 100,000 clones; roughly 84% were seen once. The sequenced sample was CD4+ or CD8+ T cells sorted from blood, obtained in a trial of the OX40 agonist ivuxolimab. The receptors were sampled from an adult with an advanced solid tumor such as melanoma, head and neck, liver or kidney cancer.

This chain links TRBV7-8 with TRBJ2-2; TRBD1 is a possible D gene (7 bases). Germline-derived CDR1 and CDR2 are SGHVS and FQNEAQ. Trimming took 1 base from V and 8 from J, leaving 17 bases between them. The CDR3 loop spans 16 amino acids. For the CDR3, the DNA is TGTGCCAGCAGCTTAGACCGGAGGGGGCGCACTGGGGAGCTGTTTTTT. Translating it yields CASSLDRRGRTGELFF.

The chain recombines TRBV7-6 with TRBJ2-3, with 13 positions matching TRBD2. The CDR3 is 19 amino acids. Germline CDR1 is SGHVS and CDR2 is FNYEAQ. V dropped 5 bases and J dropped 2; count of bases not matched to a gene: 13. This chain's CDR3 is CASSPRPLAGGRNTDTQYF. CDR3 nucleotides: TGTGCCAGCAGCCCGCGCCCACTAGCGGGGGGGCGGAACACAGATACGCAGTATTTT.

This chain connects TRBV7-9 to TRBJ2-3; a possible D gene is TRBD1 (5 bases). The CDR3 length is 15 residues. Trimming removed 8 bases at V and 3 bases at J, with 18 bases between. From germline, CDR1 is SEHNR and CDR2 FQNEAQ (reference sequence). This CDR3 is CASVAYRGSTDTQYF. The CDR3, as DNA: TGTGCCAGCGTAGCTTATAGGGGAAGTACAGATACGCAGTATTTT.

The V call is TRBV30, the J call TRBJ1-6, with TRBD1 identical over 8 bases. The CDR3 totals 16 residues. V shed 5 bases, J shed 4 bases, and the junction held 10 bases outside the gene matches. Germline-derived CDR1 and CDR2 are GTSNPN and SVGIG (reference sequence). CDR3 nucleotide sequence: TGTGCCTGGCAAGGACAGGGAATGTCGTATAATTCACCCCTCCACTTT. Translating gives CAWQGQGMSYNSPLHF.

The rearrangement links TRBV25-1 to TRBJ2-1; TRBD2 agrees at 12 bases. V trimming: 6 bases; J trimming: 5 bases; junction bases outside the gene matches: 5. The germline CDR1 and CDR2 sequences are MGHDK and SYGVNS. There are 15 residues in the CDR3. The CDR3 DNA is TGTGCCAGCAGGAAGACTAGCGGGGGCAACAATGAGCAGTTCTTC. Residues: CASRKTSGGNNEQFF.

The chain uses TRBV18 and TRBJ2-3; D remains ambiguous. The germline gives CDR1 KGHSH, CDR2 LQKENI. V was trimmed by 6 bases and J by 1 base, leaving 8 bases between them. CDR3 length: 13 residues. CDR3 region: CASSELRTDTQYF. DNA for the CDR3: TGTGCCAGCTCGGAACTACGCACAGATACGCAGTATTTT. The whole variable domain, filled in from reference TRBV18 and TRBJ2-3, reads NAGVMQNPRHLVRRRGQEARLRCSPMKGHSHVYWYRQLPEEGLKFMVYLQKENIIDESGMPKERFSAEFPKEGPSILRIQQVVRGDSAAYFCASSELRTDTQYFGPGTRLTVL.

The chain couples TRBV6-6 to TRBJ1-1; D perhaps matches TRBD1 (6 bases). Germline CDR1 MNHNY, CDR2 SVGAGI (reference sequence). The CDR3 spans 14 residues. V was cut by 6 bases and J by 10 bases, with 21 bases left in between. CDR3 region: CASSPPGDLQRAFF. The CDR3 region has the DNA TGTGCCAGCAGCCCCCCAGGGGACTTGCAGCGAGCTTTCTTT.

The CDR3 DNA follows: TGTGCCAGCAGCTTAGTCGGAGGGAATAGCAATCAGCCCCAGCATTTT. This codes for CASSLVGGNSNQPQHF. The rearrangement links TRBV7-2 to TRBJ1-5; D remains unclear. Between the trimmed V and J ends, which lost 1 base and 0 bases, there was a span of 10 bases. The CDR3 is 16 residues long. CDR1 and CDR2 (germline): SGHTA, FQGNSA.

This chain uses TRBV5-1 with TRBJ2-2; the match to TRBD2 covers 10 bases. Germline assignment: CDR1 SGHRS and CDR2 YFSETQ. This CDR3 is 16 amino acids long. Trimming removed 3 bases from V and 4 bases from J; junction bases left unmatched: 6. The CDR3 sequence is CASSYSLAGVTGELFF. In DNA, the CDR3 is TGCGCCAGCAGCTATTCTCTAGCGGGGGTCACCGGGGAGCTGTTTTTT.

A remark on this clone: Mismatch with germline at one junction end may stem from a read error. The chain combines TRBV27 with TRBJ2-4; D not resolved. The germline V gene encodes CDR1 MNHEY and CDR2 SMNVEV (reference sequence). This CDR3 has 11 amino acids. The CDR3 region has the DNA TGTGCCAGCAGTTTATCGGGCGGAAACGACTTC. Its translation is CASSLSGGNDF.

This clone was counted only a few times. Other nucleotide sequences from this sample produce the same CDR3. V gene TRBV18 combines with J gene TRBJ1-1; unclear D gene. CDR1 and CDR2 (germline): KGHSH, LQKENI. V lost 3 bases and J 1 base, leaving 0 bases between the germline ends. The CDR3 has 11 amino acids. CDR3 in DNA: TGTGCCAGCTCACCGAACACTGAAGCTTTCTTT. This translates into CASSPNTEAFF.

This chain links TRBV5-1 with TRBJ2-7, with TRBD2 matching over 15 bases. V lost 4 bases, J lost 0 bases, and 11 bases stayed unmatched. Germline CDR1 SGHRS, CDR2 YFSETQ. The CDR3 is 19 residues long. The CDR3, as DNA: TGCGCCAGCAGCCCCCCGGGACTAGCGGGGGGCCCTTCCTCCTACGAGCAGTACTTC. It is translated as CASSPPGLAGGPSSYEQYF.

The chain carries TRBV5-8 and TRBJ2-1; D possibly uses TRBD1 or TRBD2 (6 bases each). The germline CDR1 and CDR2 sequences are SGHTS and YDEGEE. The CDR3 runs to 15 residues. With 1 base removed from V and 5 bases from J, the gap between germline ends came to 13 bases. CDR3 in DNA: TGTGCCAGCAGCTTGAGTTGGGGGGCGCACAATGAGCAGTTCTTC. Amino acids: CASSLSWGAHNEQFF.

The chain's CDR3 is CASGKGGNTEAFF. The CDR3 DNA reads as TGTGCCAGCGGGAAGGGGGGAAATACTGAAGCTTTCTTT. The rearrangement links TRBV7-2 to TRBJ1-1; D perhaps matches TRBD1 (6 bases). CDR3 size: 13 residues. In germline, CDR1 is SGHTA, CDR2 FQGNSA. Trimming removed 8 bases from V and 5 bases from J, with 15 bases in between.

V usage is TRBV7-2 and J usage is TRBJ2-7, with a weak D call TRBD2 (5 bases). In germline, CDR1 is SGHTA, CDR2 FQGNSA. CDR3 length equals 13 residues. V was shortened by 3 bases and J by 0 bases, with 6 bases between the two germline ends. Written as DNA, the CDR3 is TGTGCCAGCAGCTTGACTAACTCCTACGAGCAGTACTTC. As protein: CASSLTNSYEQYF.

This clone was counted a single time. The chain carries TRBV7-9 and TRBJ1-5; a possible D gene is TRBD1 (6 bases). Germline V gene lookup returns CDR1 SEHNR and CDR2 FQNEAQ (reference sequence). The V end lost 6 bases, the J end lost 4 bases, and 10 bases lay between the germline ends. The CDR3 is made up of 13 amino acids. The CDR3 nucleotides read TGTGCCAGCAGTCAACAGGGTAATCAGCCCCAGCATTTT. It translates to CASSQQGNQPQHF.

The chain recombines TRBV5-1 with TRBJ1-2, with 9 bases lining up with TRBD1. Germline V gene data show CDR1 as SGHRS and CDR2 as YFSETQ. This CDR3 is 16 amino acids long. V was pared by 1 base and J by 4 bases, with 8 bases of the junction left unmatched. CDR3 sequence reads: CASSLTMGQGLYGYTF. CDR3 DNA: TGCGCCAGCAGCTTGACGATGGGACAGGGACTCTATGGCTACACCTTC.

This sequence joins TRBV6-1 and TRBJ2-1, with D maybe TRBD2 (5 bases). Germline lookup yields CDR1 MNHNS and CDR2 SASEGT. V shed 0 bases and J shed 9 bases, with 15 bases lying between them. CDR3 size: 15 residues. CDR3 sequence (DNA): TGTGCCAGCAGTGAAGCGGCACTAGTAATCGGTGAGCAGTTCTTC. It is translated as CASSEAALVIGEQFF.

The genes are TRBV11-2 and TRBJ2-5; TRBD2 matches 11 bases. Per germline, CDR1 SGHAT and CDR2 FQNNGV. This CDR3 is built from 16 residues. With V trimmed by 5 bases and J by 7 bases, 12 bases remained unmatched. The CDR3 DNA sequence: TGTGCCAGCAGCGGACGACTAGCGGGGTATCAGGGGACCCAGTACTTC. It specifies CASSGRLAGYQGTQYF.

This chain uses TRBV19 with TRBJ1-1; no reliable D call. Germline loops: CDR1 LNHDA, CDR2 SQIVND (reference sequence). The V and J ends lost 1 base and 3 bases respectively, with 6 bases between them. The CDR3 spans 13 residues. CDR3 DNA sequence: TGTGCCAGTAGTATAGGAGGGTACACTGAAGCTTTCTTT. Protein: CASSIGGYTEAFF.

This chain connects TRBV19 to TRBJ2-4; D remains unclear. CDR1 and CDR2 from the germline V gene are LNHDA and SQIVND (reference sequence). V lost 9 bases and J 5 bases, leaving 17 bases between the germline ends. CDR3 length equals 14 residues. This CDR3 is CASRRRAAENIQYF. CDR3 DNA sequence: TGTGCCAGCAGGCGTCGAGCTGCTGAAAACATTCAGTACTTC.

The V gene is TRBV7-6, the J gene TRBJ1-3; D call uncertain. This CDR3 contains 15 residues. Germline V gene data show CDR1 as SGHVS and CDR2 as FNYEAQ. The V and J ends lost 5 bases and 2 bases respectively, with 13 bases between them. The CDR3 is CASSPSGSAGNTIYF. The DNA of the CDR3 is TGTGCCAGCAGCCCGTCGGGTAGCGCTGGAAACACCATATATTTT.

The V call is TRBV27, the J call TRBJ2-2; 8 bases are a match to TRBD1. After removal of 10 bases from V and 4 bases from J, the junction contained 11 bases not matched to a gene. This CDR3 has 15 residues. Germline CDR1 MNHEY, CDR2 SMNVEV (reference sequence). The CDR3 loop is CATRPGGPGTGELFF. DNA for the CDR3: TGTGCCACCAGACCAGGGGGCCCAGGCACCGGGGAGCTGTTTTTT.

This clone came up once. The V call is TRBV7-2, the J call TRBJ1-4; D call uncertain. This CDR3 region has 16 residues. Trimming removed 2 bases at V and 10 bases at J, with 20 bases between. CDR1 and CDR2 from the germline V gene are SGHTA and FQGNSA. This CDR3 reads CASSLIGVRSGVKLFF. In DNA form, the CDR3 reads TGTGCCAGCAGCTTAATAGGAGTCAGATCCGGAGTAAAACTGTTTTTT.

The chain is built from TRBV2 and TRBJ1-3, with unresolved D. CDR3 length: 20 amino acids. Germline V gene sequence: CDR1 SNHLY, CDR2 FYNNEI. Between the trimmed V and J ends, which lost 6 bases and 0 bases, there was a span of 27 bases. CDR3 coding DNA: TGTGCCAGCAGGACCGAACGGCAGTTCCTGAGAGGTAGCTCTGGAAACACCATATATTTT. Translating gives CASRTERQFLRGSSGNTIYF.

This clone was seen more than once but under ten times. V gene TRBV18 combines with J gene TRBJ1-2, with D perhaps matching TRBD1 (6 bases). This CDR3 region has 15 residues. Trimming cost V 2 bases and J 0 bases, with 10 bases left between them. The germline V gene has CDR1 KGHSH and CDR2 LQKENI. CDR3 sequence (DNA): TGTGCCAGCTCACCAGGACAGCAGACTAACTATGGCTACACCTTC. Amino acids: CASSPGQQTNYGYTF.

This chain connects TRBV9 to TRBJ1-3; D ambiguous. The V gene's germline CDR1 is SGDLS and CDR2 YYNGEE. This CDR3 is 13 amino acids long. Trimming cost V 4 bases and J 8 bases, with 13 bases left between them. CDR3 residues: CASSKGDSHTIYF. The CDR3 DNA reads TGTGCCAGCAGCAAGGGAGATTCCCACACCATATATTTT.

This rearrangement joins TRBV5-1 to TRBJ1-1; 9 bases match TRBD1. With V trimmed by 4 bases and J by 4 bases, 8 bases remained unmatched. CDR3 length: 15 residues. CDR1 SGHRS and CDR2 YFSETQ come from the germline V gene. The DNA for the CDR3 is TGCGCCAGCAGCCCCACGGGACAGGGTTTCACTGAAGCTTTCTTT. This encodes CASSPTGQGFTEAFF.

This clone was seen only once. V gene TRBV12-5 combines with J gene TRBJ2-7; no clear D gene. Per germline, CDR1 LGHNT and CDR2 FRNRAP. Trimming took 2 bases from V and 0 from J, leaving 20 bases between them. This CDR3 has 18 residues. The CDR3 loop is CASGLLSTEQSSSYEQYF. As DNA, the CDR3 is TGTGCTAGTGGTTTGCTATCAACGGAGCAGTCGAGCTCCTACGAGCAGTACTTC.

This clone was seen just once. The rearrangement uses TRBV27 and TRBJ2-6, with D possibly TRBD1 on 6 matching bases. From germline, CDR1 is MNHEY and CDR2 SMNVEV (reference sequence). Trimming left V 8 bases short and J 0 bases short, with 11 bases between. The CDR3 is 15 amino acids. The CDR3 sequence is CASQGLSSGANVLTF. The CDR3 DNA reads as TGTGCCAGCCAGGGGCTCAGCTCTGGGGCCAACGTCCTGACTTTC. Drawing the rest from reference TRBV27 and TRBJ2-6, the complete variable domain is EAQVTQNPRYLITVTGKKLTVTCSQNMNHEYMSWYRQDPGLGLRQIYYSMNVEVTDKGDVPEGYKVSRKEKRNFPLILESPSPNQTSLYFCASQGLSSGANVLTFGAGSRLTVL.